Presented here are 15 T cell receptor beta chains from one specimen sequenced in a study of CD8+ T cells in alopecia areata. As the sequencing template, cDNA was produced by extracting RNA and reverse transcribing it. Some clones are missing from TCRdb's copy, which holds only in-frame ones; the method was immunoSEQ multiplex PCR. The table includes about 140,000 clones, roughly 50% detected once. Source material: CD4+ T cells sorted from blood. These receptors came from a human donor in good health.

The chain combines TRBV9 with TRBJ2-1, with TRBD2 matching 10 bases. This CDR3 has 19 amino acids. The V segment lost 1 base and the J segment 1 base; nucleotides outside the gene matches: 11. In germline, CDR1 is SGDLS, CDR2 YYNGEE. CDR3 DNA sequence: TGTGCCAGCAGCGTAAAAAGTCTAGCGGGAGCGATTTCCTACAATGAGCAGTTCTTC. It codes for CASSVKSLAGAISYNEQFF.

The V and J genes are TRBV5-1 and TRBJ2-2; D is ambiguous. Germline assignment: CDR1 SGHRS and CDR2 YFSETQ. The CDR3 sequence is 14 residues long. Deletions cut 4 bases from V and 1 base from J, with 8 bases between. CDR3 coding DNA: TGCGCCAGCAGCATCGACCTGAACACCGGGGAGCTGTTTTTT. Its translation: CASSIDLNTGELFF.

The chain carries TRBV2 and TRBJ2-1; 11 nucleotides align to TRBD2. CDR3 length equals 14 residues. The germline gives CDR1 SNHLY, CDR2 FYNNEI. V shed 9 bases, J shed 9 bases, and the junction held 10 bases outside the gene matches. CDR3 nucleotides: TGTGCCAGTTTTAGCGGGAGGGCCTGGAGTGAGCAGTTCTTC. Amino acids: CASFSGRAWSEQFF.

The chain recombines TRBV5-1 with TRBJ1-5; D unclear. Looked up from germline, CDR1 is SGHRS and CDR2 is YFSETQ. V was shortened by 9 bases and J by 5 bases, with 12 bases between the two germline ends. This CDR3 contains 12 residues. The CDR3 bases are TGCGCCAACAATTTGGAACATCAGCCCCAGCATTTT. It is translated as CANNLEHQPQHF. Full variable domain (missing parts from reference TRBV5-1 and TRBJ1-5): KAGVTQTPRYLIKTRGQQVTLSCSPISGHRSVSWYQQTPGQGLQFLFEYFSETQRNKGNFPGRFSGRQFSNSRSEMNVSTLELGDSALYLCANNLEHQPQHFGDGTRLSIL.

This chain joins TRBV27 and TRBJ2-1; tentatively, D is TRBD1 (6 bases). The V end lost 7 bases, the J end lost 0 bases, and 19 bases lay between the germline ends. The germline V gene encodes CDR1 MNHEY and CDR2 SMNVEV (reference sequence). This CDR3 contains 17 residues. The CDR3 reads CASTPSRNRVSYNEQFF. The CDR3 region has the DNA TGTGCCAGCACCCCTTCTAGGAACAGGGTCTCCTACAATGAGCAGTTCTTC.

The rearrangement uses TRBV27 and TRBJ1-1; no clear D. The V gene lost 4 bases and the J gene lost 3 bases, with 6 bases spanning the gap. CDR3 length equals 12 residues. CDR1 and CDR2 (germline): MNHEY, SMNVEV (reference sequence). CDR3 bases: TGTGCCAGCAGTTCACGGGACACTGAAGCTTTCTTT. This gives the protein CASSSRDTEAFF.

The count of this clone is one. The chain recombines TRBV29-1 with TRBJ1-1, with 8 bases lining up with TRBD1. This CDR3 contains 12 residues. CDR1 and CDR2 from the germline V gene are SQVTM and ANQGSEA. V dropped 5 bases and J dropped 5; count of bases not matched to a gene: 4. The CDR3 sequence is CSVRQGRTEAFF. CDR3 coding DNA: TGCAGCGTTCGACAGGGGAGGACTGAAGCTTTCTTT.

The chain couples TRBV29-1 to TRBJ2-7, with a tentative D call TRBD2 (7 bases). The CDR3 consists of 14 residues. Deletions cut 4 bases from V and 5 bases from J, with 18 bases between. The germline V gene encodes CDR1 SQVTM and CDR2 ANQGSEA. As DNA, the CDR3 is TGCAGCGTTGGGGTGCGGGGGCTCCGGGACGAGCAGTACTTC. It codes for CSVGVRGLRDEQYF.

The V gene is TRBV11-2, the J gene TRBJ2-1; 7 positions match TRBD2. Unmatched junction bases numbered 6, after V lost 2 bases and J lost 8 bases. Germline V gene data show CDR1 as SGHAT and CDR2 as FQNNGV. CDR3 length: 14 amino acids. CDR3 protein: CASSLLAGVHEQFF. The CDR3 nucleotides read TGTGCCAGCAGCTTATTGGCGGGAGTTCATGAGCAGTTCTTC.

The genes are TRBV7-8 and TRBJ2-4; D is possibly TRBD2 (7 bases). CDR1 is SGHVS, CDR2 FQNEAQ, per germline. CDR3 length: 17 amino acids. Trimming removed 5 bases from V and 4 bases from J, with 21 bases in between. DNA of the CDR3: TGTGCCAGCAGCCGAGGGGGGGAGGGTATGAGGAAAAACATTCAGTACTTC. Encoded protein: CASSRGGEGMRKNIQYF.

V is TRBV5-1 and J is TRBJ1-1; D not resolved. Germline loops: CDR1 SGHRS, CDR2 YFSETQ. The CDR3 sequence is 13 residues long. Trimming removed 2 bases at V and 4 bases at J, with 9 bases between. The CDR3 is CASSFGDRTEAFF. CDR3 bases: TGCGCCAGCAGCTTTGGAGACCGCACTGAAGCTTTCTTT.

V usage is TRBV25-1 and J usage is TRBJ1-3; D remains ambiguous. The V end was cut by 6 bases, the J end by 8 bases, with 8 bases between. The germline V gene encodes CDR1 MGHDK and CDR2 SYGVNS. The length of the CDR3 is 11 residues. CDR3 bases: TGTGCCAGCAGCCAGGTTCACACCATATATTTT. Its protein product is CASSQVHTIYF.

This clone turned up a few times. The rearrangement uses TRBV7-3 and TRBJ2-3; D is unresolved. The CDR3 spans 13 residues. Germline V gives CDR1 SGHTA, CDR2 FQGTGA. Trimming stripped 0 bases from V and 6 bases from J, with 7 bases between. The CDR3 protein is CASSLTYGDTQYF. The DNA for the CDR3 is TGTGCCAGCAGCTTAACGTACGGGGATACGCAGTATTTT.

The rearrangement joins TRBV30 to TRBJ2-3; unclear D gene. The CDR3 runs 13 residues. V was shortened by 2 bases and J by 2 bases, with 8 bases between the two germline ends. Germline lookup yields CDR1 GTSNPN and CDR2 SVGIG (reference sequence). The CDR3 protein is CAWSLRHTDTQYF. The CDR3 coding sequence is TGTGCCTGGAGTCTACGTCACACAGATACGCAGTATTTT.

The chain has TRBV5-1 and TRBJ2-5; TRBD2 matches 7 bases. The CDR3 totals 14 residues. Unmatched junction bases numbered 7, after V lost 4 bases and J lost 4 bases. Germline assignment: CDR1 SGHRS and CDR2 YFSETQ. In DNA form, the CDR3 reads TGCGCCAGCAGCCCTGACGGGGGGAGAGAGACCCAGTACTTC. This codes for CASSPDGGRETQYF.